The TCR beta chain described here comes from a study of regulatory T cells in long-lasting Graves disease. Study-level background: With positive TSH receptor antibodies and over 5 years of antithyroid drugs, Graves' disease was considered persistent.

As for time point: persistent/refractory GD, antithyroid drugs over 5 years with positive TRAb. Following extraction of RNA from PBMCs, that RNA was used to make the TCR library. This clonotype was seen at least ten times. Its antigen is not known. Study-wide results and caveats: Newly diagnosed patients had higher TCR diversity than persistent Graves' patients did. Under persistent disease, TRBV28, TRBJ1-2 and TRBJ2-5 were used preferentially. Peripheral blood, not thyroid tissue, was the sole material studied.

Arm-PCR of CDR3 regions and iRepertoire HTBI primers were used to build TCR beta libraries. TCRdb reprocessed the multiplex PCR reads via MiXCR and lists one record per CDR3 protein. The sample carries approximately 350,000 distinct CDR3 sequences, 23% recorded once. CDR1 MNHEY and CDR2 SMNVEV come from the germline V gene (reference sequence). The CDR3 totals 15 residues. Trimming took 5 bases from V and 2 from J, leaving 16 bases between them. The source of this sequence is a middle-aged woman with Graves disease. The sample was peripheral blood mononuclear cells (PBMCs), taken when the disease was refractory, from a patient treated with antithyroid drugs. This chain links TRBV27 with TRBJ2-7; D might be TRBD1 (6 bases). The CDR3: CASSPMTGTTYEQYF. The CDR3 nucleotides read TGTGCCAGCAGTCCTATGACAGGAACTACCTACGAGCAGTACTTC.